What follows is one T cell receptor beta chain and its context. J gave up 2 bases and V 5 bases, and 9 bases lay outside the gene matches. Germline CDR1 reads KGHSH; CDR2 reads LQKENI. The CDR3 contains 16 residues. The sample is drawn from a study of blood T cell repertoires in COVID-19. Study in general: Sites in the United States, Italy and Spain provided acute and convalescent COVID-19 samples. From T cells, B-cell-depleted T cells, or PBMCs came the material, which was cDNA or gDNA.

In the source study's methods: From reference gene primer amplification, estimates of nucleated cell counts were derived. This table comes from immunoSEQ multiplex PCR, and its TCRdb copy is limited to in-frame clones, with some not included. The V and J calls and the clone size are those of that table, but D and trimming were determined from the DNA. This table has about 210,000 clones, around 84% appearing once. V and J are TRBV18 and TRBJ2-4; TRBD1 matches 7 bases. This clonotype originated in a human donor in a cohort sampled during active COVID-19. The sequenced sample consisted of peripheral blood. CDR3 in DNA: TGTGCCAGCTCAACCCCTCCGGGACAGTCCAAAAACATTCAGTACTTC. It yields the protein CASSTPPGQSKNIQYF.